This TCR beta chain was observed in a study of response to subunit inactivated influenza vaccine. Germline V gene sequence: CDR1 MNHEY, CDR2 SVGEGT. Trimming left V 4 bases short and J 1 base short, with 17 bases between. CDR3 length: 16 residues. TCRdb fed the RT-PCR reads into MiXCR, producing one record per CDR3 protein. The sample gives roughly 620,000 distinct CDR3 sequences, roughly 10% of which show up once; approximately 10% is in the top ten. These data are also associated with another study on T cells expressing NK-cell markers. Turning to that study: TCR beta cDNA was generated via 5'RACE template switching incorporating UMIs. Sorted T-cell subsets CD3+CD56+NKG2C+, CD3+CD56+NKG2C- and CD3+CD56-NKG2C+ were TCR beta-sequenced. In the group of eight sequenced donors, seven were HCMV-seropositive and one was seronegative. What restricted sorting to alpha-beta TCR T cells in several experiments was an anti-gamma-delta TCR antibody. Of the CD8+ T cell pool in 6 or 7 donors, about 1.0-8% was accounted for by dominant NKG2C+ clonotypes.

This clonotype originated in a man aged 50-59 years who received an inactivated influenza vaccine. The sample in question was PBMCs from blood, obtained on the day of vaccination. This chain uses TRBV6-2 or TRBV6-3 with TRBJ2-7; no clear D. The CDR3 is CASSSPHGRGSYEQYF. The CDR3 region has the DNA TGTGCCAGCAGTTCCCCTCACGGACGAGGATCCTACGAGCAGTACTTC.